Shown below are 9 T cell receptor beta chains from a single sample sequenced in a study of cytomegalovirus exposure and HLA in healthy donors. A multiplex PCR was run with 60 Vbeta primers and 13 Jbeta primers. The method was immunoSEQ multiplex PCR; TCRdb's version includes in-frame clones alone and lacks a portion of them. Counted here are about 140,000 clones, almost 85% occurring once; the ten biggest clones make up roughly 9.9%. The sample comprised PBMCs. The receptors originated from an older woman in good health and CMV-seropositive.

A single count supports this clone. V usage is TRBV5-4 and J usage is TRBJ2-7, with D perhaps matching TRBD2 (5 bases). V was shortened by 0 bases and J by 4 bases, with 14 bases between the two germline ends. The CDR3 is 15 amino acids. Germline assignment: CDR1 SGHNT and CDR2 YYREEE (reference sequence). The DNA for the CDR3 is TGTGCCAGCAGCTTGGCCGGCGGGCCGGATTACGAGCAGTACTTC. Protein product: CASSLAGGPDYEQYF.

This chain connects TRBV28 to TRBJ2-5; 10 nucleotides match TRBD1. The V gene's germline CDR1 is MDHEN and CDR2 SYDVKM. CDR3 length: 15 residues. V was clipped by 4 bases and J by 13 bases; unmatched bases: 15. The CDR3 DNA is TGTGCCAGCAGTTCCCCGGGACAGGGGTTCTACCGGGGGTACTTC. Translated: CASSSPGQGFYRGYF. Variable domain in full (rest from reference TRBV28 and TRBJ2-5): DVKVTQSSRYLVKRTGEKVFLECVQDMDHENMFWYRQDPGLGLRLIYFSYDVKMKEKGDIPEGYSVSREKKERFSLILESASTNQTSMYLCASSSPGQGFYRGYFGPGTRLLVL.

The chain couples TRBV4-3 to TRBJ1-2, with 10 bases aligning to TRBD1. CDR1 LGHNA and CDR2 YSLEER come from the germline V gene. The CDR3 sequence is 16 residues long. The V segment lost 4 bases and the J segment 5 bases; nucleotides outside the gene matches: 10. The chain's CDR3 is CASSRGGQGVEYGYTF. The CDR3 coding sequence is TGCGCCAGCAGCCGGGGTGGACAGGGGGTTGAGTATGGCTACACCTTC.

This clone came up once. The chain couples TRBV7-8 to TRBJ1-5; 9 bases map to TRBD1. V was pared by 5 bases and J by 7 bases, with 9 bases of the junction left unmatched. This CDR3 region has 15 residues. CDR1 is SGHVS and CDR2 is FQNEAQ in the germline V gene. The CDR3 sequence is CASSQSTGGMQPQHF. CDR3 sequence (DNA): TGTGCCAGCAGCCAATCTACAGGGGGCATGCAGCCCCAGCATTTT.

The chain combines TRBV25-1 with TRBJ2-1, with 11 bases lining up with TRBD2. The germline gives CDR1 MGHDK, CDR2 SYGVNS. After removal of 2 bases from V and 1 base from J, the junction contained 1 base not matched to a gene. This CDR3 comprises 16 residues. CDR3: CASSEGTSGSYNEQFF. In nucleotides, the CDR3 is TGTGCCAGCAGTGAAGGGACTAGCGGATCCTACAATGAGCAGTTCTTC.

The chain combines TRBV28 with TRBJ2-1, with 7 nucleotides matching TRBD2. V lost 6 bases and J lost 8; bases outside the gene matches: 10. Germline V CDR1 and CDR2: MDHEN, SYDVKM. The CDR3 length is 14 residues. This CDR3 reads CASRPSGLADEQFF. The CDR3 DNA sequence: TGTGCCAGCAGACCCTCTGGGCTAGCGGATGAGCAGTTCTTC.

The CDR3 sequence is CASSQGGTRSYEQYF. For the CDR3, the DNA is TGCGCCAGCAGCCAAGGGGGCACCCGTTCCTACGAGCAGTACTTC. V and J are TRBV4-1 and TRBJ2-7; the D gene is possibly TRBD1 (5 bases). V shed 1 base and J shed 1 base, with 11 bases lying between them. The CDR3 contains 15 residues. The V gene's germline CDR1 is MGHRA and CDR2 YSYEKL.

The chain joins TRBV30 to TRBJ2-5; D is undetermined. Trimming took 3 bases from V and 5 from J, leaving 4 bases between them. CDR3 length equals 10 residues. Germline values: CDR1 GTSNPN, CDR2 SVGIG (reference sequence). The CDR3 loop is CAWREETQYF. CDR3 bases: TGTGCCTGGAGGGAGGAGACCCAGTACTTC.

The chain combines TRBV9 with TRBJ2-7, with D possibly TRBD2 on 7 matching bases. V lost 0 bases, J lost 0 bases, and 10 bases lay in between. The germline V gene encodes CDR1 SGDLS and CDR2 YYNGEE. CDR3 length: 15 residues. CDR3 sequence reads: CASSVGGGGSYEQYF. The DNA for the CDR3 is TGTGCCAGCAGCGTAGGGGGAGGGGGCTCCTACGAGCAGTACTTC.